By share, the clone carrying this T cell receptor beta chain counts as large. Its matching antigen is unknown. With 6 bases removed from V and 1 base from J, the gap between germline ends came to 9 bases. This CDR3 region has 13 residues. Findings and limits, study-wide: Under 2.2% of tumor Treg sequences matched blood Tregs or memory cells. In terms of TCR gene usage, tumor memory CD4+ T cells clustered together with blood and lymph node memory CD4+ cells, as well as with lymph node naive CD4+ cells. Tumor Treg TCRs overlapped most with tumor naive CD4+ cells.

The TRBV12-4/TRBJ1-2 clonotypes were amplified using barcode primers with ligated adaptors. In TCRdb, the multiplex PCR reads were re-called with MiXCR into one record per CDR3 protein. The sample holds about 2,000 distinct CDR3 sequences, around a sixth seen once. Treg sorting used a CD4+CD25+CD127-/low gate. Source material: Tregs sorted from blood. This chain links TRBV12-3 or TRBV12-4 with TRBJ1-2, with D tentatively TRBD1 (6 bases). The clonotype comes from a female donor with breast cancer. CDR3 residues: CASRPGDNYGYTF. CDR3 nucleotides: TGTGCCAGCAGACCAGGGGATAACTATGGCTACACCTTC.